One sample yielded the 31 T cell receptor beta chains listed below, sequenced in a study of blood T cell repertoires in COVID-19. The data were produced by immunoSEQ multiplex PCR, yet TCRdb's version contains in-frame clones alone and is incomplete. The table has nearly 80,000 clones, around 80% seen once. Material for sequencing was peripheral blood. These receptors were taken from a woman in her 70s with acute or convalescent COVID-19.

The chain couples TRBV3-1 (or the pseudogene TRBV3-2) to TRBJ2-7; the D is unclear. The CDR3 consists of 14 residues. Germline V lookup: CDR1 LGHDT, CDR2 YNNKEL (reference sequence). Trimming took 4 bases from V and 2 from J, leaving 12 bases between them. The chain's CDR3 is CASSPSPDAYEQYF. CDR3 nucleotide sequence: TGTGCCAGCAGCCCCTCCCCAGATGCCTACGAGCAGTACTTC.

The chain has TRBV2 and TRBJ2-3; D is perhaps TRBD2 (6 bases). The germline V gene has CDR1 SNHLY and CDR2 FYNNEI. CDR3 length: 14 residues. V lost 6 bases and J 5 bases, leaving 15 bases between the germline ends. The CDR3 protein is CASSRTTRGDTQYF. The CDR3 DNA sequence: TGTGCCAGCAGCCGGACTACCCGCGGAGATACGCAGTATTTT.

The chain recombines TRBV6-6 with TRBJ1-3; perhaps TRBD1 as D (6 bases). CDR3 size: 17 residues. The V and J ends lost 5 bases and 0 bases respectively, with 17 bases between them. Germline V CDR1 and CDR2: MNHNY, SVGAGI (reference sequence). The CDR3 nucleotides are TGTGCCAGCAGTCCCGAGGGGGGGCCCTTCTCTGGAAACACCATATATTTT. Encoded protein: CASSPEGGPFSGNTIYF.

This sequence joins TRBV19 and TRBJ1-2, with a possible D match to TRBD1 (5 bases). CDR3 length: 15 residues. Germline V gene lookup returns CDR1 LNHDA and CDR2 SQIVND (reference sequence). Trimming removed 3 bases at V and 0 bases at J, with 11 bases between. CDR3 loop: CASSMQGSANYGYTF. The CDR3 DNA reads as TGTGCCAGTAGTATGCAGGGTTCGGCTAACTATGGCTACACCTTC. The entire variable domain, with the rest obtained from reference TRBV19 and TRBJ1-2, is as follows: DGGITQSPKYLFRKEGQNVTLSCEQNLNHDAMYWYRQDPGQGLRLIYYSQIVNDFQKGDIAEGYSVSREKKESFPLTVTSAQKNPTAFYLCASSMQGSANYGYTFGSGTRLTVV.

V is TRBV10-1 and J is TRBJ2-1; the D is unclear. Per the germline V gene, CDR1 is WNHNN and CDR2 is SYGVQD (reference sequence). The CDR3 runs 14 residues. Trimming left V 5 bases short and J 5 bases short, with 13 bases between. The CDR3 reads CASSTLLRNNEQFF. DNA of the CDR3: TGCGCCAGCAGTACCCTACTGAGAAACAATGAGCAGTTCTTC.

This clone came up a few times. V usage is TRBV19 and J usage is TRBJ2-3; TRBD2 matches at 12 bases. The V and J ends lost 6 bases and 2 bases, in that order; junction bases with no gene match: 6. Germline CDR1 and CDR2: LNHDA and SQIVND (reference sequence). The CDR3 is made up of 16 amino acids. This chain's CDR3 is CASSPTSGGYTDTQYF. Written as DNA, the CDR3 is TGTGCCAGTAGCCCGACTAGCGGGGGCTACACAGATACGCAGTATTTT. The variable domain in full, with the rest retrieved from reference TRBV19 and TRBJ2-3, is DGGITQSPKYLFRKEGQNVTLSCEQNLNHDAMYWYRQDPGQGLRLIYYSQIVNDFQKGDIAEGYSVSREKKESFPLTVTSAQKNPTAFYLCASSPTSGGYTDTQYFGPGTRLTVL.

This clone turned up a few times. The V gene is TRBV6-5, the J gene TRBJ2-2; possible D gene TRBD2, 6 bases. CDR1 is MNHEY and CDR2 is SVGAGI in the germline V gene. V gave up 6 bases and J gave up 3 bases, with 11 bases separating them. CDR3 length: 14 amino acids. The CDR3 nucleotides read TGTGCCAGCAGAGATAGCGGTTACACCGGGGAGCTGTTTTTT. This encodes CASRDSGYTGELFF.

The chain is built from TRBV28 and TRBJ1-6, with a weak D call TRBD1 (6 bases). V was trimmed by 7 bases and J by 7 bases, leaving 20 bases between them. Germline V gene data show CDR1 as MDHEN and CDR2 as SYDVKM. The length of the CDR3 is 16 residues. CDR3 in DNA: TGTGCCAGCATGTTCCAGATTGGGGGCCCAAATTCACCCCTCCACTTT. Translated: CASMFQIGGPNSPLHF.

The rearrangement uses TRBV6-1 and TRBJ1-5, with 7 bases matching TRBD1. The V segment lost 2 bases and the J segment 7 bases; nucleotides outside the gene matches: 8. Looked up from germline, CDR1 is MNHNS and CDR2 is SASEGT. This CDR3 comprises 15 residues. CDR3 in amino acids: CASSENRGASQPQHF. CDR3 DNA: TGTGCCAGCAGTGAAAACAGGGGAGCAAGCCAGCCCCAGCATTTT.

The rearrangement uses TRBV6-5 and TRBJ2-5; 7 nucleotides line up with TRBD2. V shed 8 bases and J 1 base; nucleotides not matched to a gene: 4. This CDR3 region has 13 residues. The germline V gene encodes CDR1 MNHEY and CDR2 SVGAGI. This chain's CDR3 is CASEASGQETQYF. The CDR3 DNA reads TGTGCCAGCGAAGCTAGCGGCCAAGAGACCCAGTACTTC.

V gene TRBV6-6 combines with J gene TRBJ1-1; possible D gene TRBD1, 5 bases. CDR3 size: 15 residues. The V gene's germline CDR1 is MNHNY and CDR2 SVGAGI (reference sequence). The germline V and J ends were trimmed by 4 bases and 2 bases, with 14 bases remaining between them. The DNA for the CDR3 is TGTGCCAGCAGTTCCCAGGGATTGGTAAACACTGAAGCTTTCTTT. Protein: CASSSQGLVNTEAFF.

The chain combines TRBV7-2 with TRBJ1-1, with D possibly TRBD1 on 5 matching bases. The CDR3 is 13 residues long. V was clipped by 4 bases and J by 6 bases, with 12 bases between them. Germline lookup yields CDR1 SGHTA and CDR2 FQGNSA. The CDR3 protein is CASSSKEGSEAFF. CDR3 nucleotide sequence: TGTGCCAGCAGCTCCAAGGAGGGGTCTGAAGCTTTCTTT.

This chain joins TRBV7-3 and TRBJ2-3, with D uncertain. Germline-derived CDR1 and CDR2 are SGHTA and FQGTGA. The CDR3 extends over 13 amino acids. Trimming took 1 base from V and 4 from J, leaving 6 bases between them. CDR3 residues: CASSLMQSDTQYF. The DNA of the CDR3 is TGTGCCAGCAGCTTAATGCAGTCAGATACGCAGTATTTT.

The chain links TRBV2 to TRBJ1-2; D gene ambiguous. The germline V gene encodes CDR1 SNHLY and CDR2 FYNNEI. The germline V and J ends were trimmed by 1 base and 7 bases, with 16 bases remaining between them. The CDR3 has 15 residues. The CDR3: CASSEDSRVAGGYTF. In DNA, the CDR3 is TGTGCCAGCAGTGAAGACAGCCGTGTGGCGGGTGGCTACACCTTC. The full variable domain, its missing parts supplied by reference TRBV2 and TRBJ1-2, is EPEVTQTPSHQVTQMGQEVILRCVPISNHLYFYWYRQILGQKVEFLVSFYNNEISEKSEIFDDQFSVERPDGSNFTLKIRSTKLEDSAMYFCASSEDSRVAGGYTFGSGTRLTVV.

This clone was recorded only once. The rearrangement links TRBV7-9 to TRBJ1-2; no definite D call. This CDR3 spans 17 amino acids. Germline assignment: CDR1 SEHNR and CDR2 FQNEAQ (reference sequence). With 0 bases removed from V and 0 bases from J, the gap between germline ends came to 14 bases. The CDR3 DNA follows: TGTGCCAGCAGCTTAGCCCCCCGGAGTCCTACTAACTATGGCTACACCTTC. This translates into CASSLAPRSPTNYGYTF. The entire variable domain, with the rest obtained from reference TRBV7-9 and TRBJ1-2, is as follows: DTGVSQNPRHKITKRGQNVTFRCDPISEHNRLYWYRQTLGQGPEFLTYFQNEAQLEKSRLLSDRFSAERPKGSFSTLEIQRTEQGDSAMYLCASSLAPRSPTNYGYTFGSGTRLTVV.

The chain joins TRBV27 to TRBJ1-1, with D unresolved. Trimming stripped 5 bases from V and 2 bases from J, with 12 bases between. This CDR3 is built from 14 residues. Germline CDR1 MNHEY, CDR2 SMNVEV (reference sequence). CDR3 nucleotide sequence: TGTGCCAGCAGTCCCCGAGCAATCAACACTGAAGCTTTCTTT. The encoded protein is CASSPRAINTEAFF.

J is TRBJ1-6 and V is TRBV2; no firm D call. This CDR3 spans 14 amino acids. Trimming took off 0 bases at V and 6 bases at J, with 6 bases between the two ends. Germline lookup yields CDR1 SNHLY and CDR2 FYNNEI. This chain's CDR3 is CASSEAPRNSPLHF. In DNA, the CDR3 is TGTGCCAGCAGTGAAGCTCCCCGTAATTCACCCCTCCACTTT.

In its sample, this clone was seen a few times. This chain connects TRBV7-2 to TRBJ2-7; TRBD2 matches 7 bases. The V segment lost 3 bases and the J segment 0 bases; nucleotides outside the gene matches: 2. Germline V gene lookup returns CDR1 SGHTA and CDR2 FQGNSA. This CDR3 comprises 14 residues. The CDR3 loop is CASSFGLDSYEQYF. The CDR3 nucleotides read TGTGCCAGCAGCTTCGGACTAGACTCCTACGAGCAGTACTTC.

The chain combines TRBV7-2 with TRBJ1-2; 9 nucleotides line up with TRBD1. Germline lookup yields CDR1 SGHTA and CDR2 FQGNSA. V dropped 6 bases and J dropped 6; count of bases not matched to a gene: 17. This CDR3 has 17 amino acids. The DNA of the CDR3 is TGTGCCAGCAGATCCGGACGGGACAGGGCTTCAAGCAATGGCTACACCTTC. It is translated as CASRSGRDRASSNGYTF.

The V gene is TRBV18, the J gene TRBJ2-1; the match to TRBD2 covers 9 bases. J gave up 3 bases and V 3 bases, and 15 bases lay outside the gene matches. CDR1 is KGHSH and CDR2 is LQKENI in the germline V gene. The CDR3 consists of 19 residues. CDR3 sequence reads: CASSPRTPRTSEIYNEQFF. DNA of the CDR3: TGTGCCAGCTCACCCCGCACCCCACGGACTAGCGAGATCTACAATGAGCAGTTCTTC. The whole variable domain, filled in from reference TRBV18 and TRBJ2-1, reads NAGVMQNPRHLVRRRGQEARLRCSPMKGHSHVYWYRQLPEEGLKFMVYLQKENIIDESGMPKERFSAEFPKEGPSILRIQQVVRGDSAAYFCASSPRTPRTSEIYNEQFFGPGTRLTVL.

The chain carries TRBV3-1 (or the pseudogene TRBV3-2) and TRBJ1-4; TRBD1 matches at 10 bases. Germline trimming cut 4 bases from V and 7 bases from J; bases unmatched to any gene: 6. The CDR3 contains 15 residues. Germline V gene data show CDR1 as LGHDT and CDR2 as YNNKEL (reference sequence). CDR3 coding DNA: TGTGCCAGCAGCCCGTCCGGGACAGGGGCTGAAAAACTGTTTTTT. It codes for CASSPSGTGAEKLFF.

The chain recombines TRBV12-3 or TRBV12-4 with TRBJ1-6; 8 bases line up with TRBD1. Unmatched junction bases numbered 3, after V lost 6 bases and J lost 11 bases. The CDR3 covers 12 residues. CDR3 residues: CASSPGGTPLHF. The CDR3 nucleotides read TGTGCCAGCAGCCCAGGGGGCACACCCCTCCACTTT.

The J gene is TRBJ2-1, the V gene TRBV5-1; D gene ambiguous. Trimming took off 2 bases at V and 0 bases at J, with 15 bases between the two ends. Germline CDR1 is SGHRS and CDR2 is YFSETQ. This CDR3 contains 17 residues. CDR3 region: CASSFAASQSSYNEQFF. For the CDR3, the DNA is TGCGCCAGCAGCTTCGCAGCGAGTCAGAGCTCCTACAATGAGCAGTTCTTC.

CDR3 sequence reads: CASSHGTGIGNTIYF. CDR3 nucleotides: TGCGCCAGCAGCCACGGGACAGGGATCGGAAACACCATATATTTT. The chain links TRBV5-1 to TRBJ1-3; 9 bases are a match to TRBD1. The germline CDR1 and CDR2 sequences are SGHRS and YFSETQ. J gave up 4 bases and V 4 bases, and 6 bases lay outside the gene matches. The CDR3 has 15 residues.

The CDR3 protein is CASSPEGRQRRETQYF. The CDR3 nucleotides are TGTGCCAGCAGTCCCGAAGGACGACAGCGACGGGAGACCCAGTACTTC. The chain recombines TRBV7-9 with TRBJ2-5; the D gene is possibly TRBD1 (5 bases). Germline loops: CDR1 SEHNR, CDR2 FQNEAQ (reference sequence). This CDR3 is 16 amino acids long. The germline V and J ends were trimmed by 6 bases and 5 bases, with 22 bases remaining between them.

CDR3 coding DNA: TGTGCCAGCAGCTTGGTTCTTCAGATCTCTGGAAACACCATATATTTT. Protein product: CASSLVLQISGNTIYF. The chain uses TRBV5-8 and TRBJ1-3; the D is unclear. Trimming removed 0 bases at V and 0 bases at J, with 10 bases between. Germline CDR1 SGHTS, CDR2 YDEGEE. This CDR3 region has 16 residues.

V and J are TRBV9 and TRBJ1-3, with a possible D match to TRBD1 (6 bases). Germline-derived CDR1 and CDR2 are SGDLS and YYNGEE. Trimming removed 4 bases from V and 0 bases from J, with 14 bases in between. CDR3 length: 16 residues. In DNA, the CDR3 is TGTGCCAGCAGCTTGAGGACAGAGTACTCTGGAAACACCATATATTTT. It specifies CASSLRTEYSGNTIYF.

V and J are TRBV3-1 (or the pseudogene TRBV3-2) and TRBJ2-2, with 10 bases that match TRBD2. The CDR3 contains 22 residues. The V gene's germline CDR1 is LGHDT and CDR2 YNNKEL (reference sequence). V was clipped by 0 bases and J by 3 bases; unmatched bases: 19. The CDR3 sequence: CASSQDKFRETSGFPHTGELFF. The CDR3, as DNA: TGTGCCAGCAGCCAAGATAAATTTAGGGAGACTAGCGGGTTCCCCCACACCGGGGAGCTGTTTTTT.

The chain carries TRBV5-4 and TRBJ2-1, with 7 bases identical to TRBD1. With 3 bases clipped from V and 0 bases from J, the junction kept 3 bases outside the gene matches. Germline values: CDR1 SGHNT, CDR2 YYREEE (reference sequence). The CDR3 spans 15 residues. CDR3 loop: CASSSRTGSYNEQFF. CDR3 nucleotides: TGTGCCAGCAGCTCGAGGACAGGCTCCTACAATGAGCAGTTCTTC.

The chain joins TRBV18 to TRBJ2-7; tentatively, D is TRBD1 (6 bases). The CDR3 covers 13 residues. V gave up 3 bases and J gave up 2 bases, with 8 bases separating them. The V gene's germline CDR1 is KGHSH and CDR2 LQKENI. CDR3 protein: CASSPQGPYEQYF. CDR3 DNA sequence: TGTGCCAGCTCACCCCAGGGGCCCTACGAGCAGTACTTC.

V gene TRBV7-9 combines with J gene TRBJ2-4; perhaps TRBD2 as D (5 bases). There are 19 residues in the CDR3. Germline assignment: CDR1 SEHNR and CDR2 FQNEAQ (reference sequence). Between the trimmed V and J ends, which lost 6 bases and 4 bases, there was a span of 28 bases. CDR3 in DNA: TGTGCCAGCAGTCCTAGACTCCCCCTCGGAGGAGGAGGTAAAAACATTCAGTACTTC. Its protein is CASSPRLPLGGGGKNIQYF.